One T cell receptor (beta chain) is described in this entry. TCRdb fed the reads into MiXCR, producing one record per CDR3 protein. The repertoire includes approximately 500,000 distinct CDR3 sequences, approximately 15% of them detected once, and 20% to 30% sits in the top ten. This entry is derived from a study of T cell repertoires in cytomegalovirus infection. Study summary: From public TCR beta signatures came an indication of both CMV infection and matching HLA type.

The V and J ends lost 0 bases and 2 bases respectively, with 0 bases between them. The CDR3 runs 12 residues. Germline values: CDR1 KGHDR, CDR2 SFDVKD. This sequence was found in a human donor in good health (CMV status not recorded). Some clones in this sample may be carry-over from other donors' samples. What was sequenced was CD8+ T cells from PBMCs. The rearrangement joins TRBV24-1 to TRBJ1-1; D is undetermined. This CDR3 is CATSDLNTEAFF. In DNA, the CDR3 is TGTGCCACCAGTGATTTGAACACTGAAGCTTTCTTT.